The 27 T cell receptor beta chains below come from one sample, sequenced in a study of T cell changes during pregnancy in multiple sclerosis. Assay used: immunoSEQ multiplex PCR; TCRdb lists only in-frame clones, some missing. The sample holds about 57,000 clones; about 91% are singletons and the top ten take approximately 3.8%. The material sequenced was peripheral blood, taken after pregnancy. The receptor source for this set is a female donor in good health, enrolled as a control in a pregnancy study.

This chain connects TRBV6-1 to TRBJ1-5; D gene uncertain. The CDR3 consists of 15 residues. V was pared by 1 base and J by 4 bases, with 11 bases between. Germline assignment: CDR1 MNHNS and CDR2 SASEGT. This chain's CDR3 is CASSEVATANQPQHF. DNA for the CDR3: TGTGCCAGCAGTGAAGTAGCGACGGCTAATCAGCCCCAGCATTTT.

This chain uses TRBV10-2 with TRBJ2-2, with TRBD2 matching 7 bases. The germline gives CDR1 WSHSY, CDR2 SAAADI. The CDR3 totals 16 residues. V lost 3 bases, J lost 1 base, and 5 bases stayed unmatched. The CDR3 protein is CASSDQGRENTGELFF. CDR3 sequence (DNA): TGCGCCAGCAGTGATCAAGGGAGGGAGAACACCGGGGAGCTGTTTTTT.

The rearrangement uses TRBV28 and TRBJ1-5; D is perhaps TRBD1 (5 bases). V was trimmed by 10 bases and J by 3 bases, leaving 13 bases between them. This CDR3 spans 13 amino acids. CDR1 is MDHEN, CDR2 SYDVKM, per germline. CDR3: CATYEQANQPQHF. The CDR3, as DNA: TGTGCCACCTACGAACAGGCCAATCAGCCCCAGCATTTT.

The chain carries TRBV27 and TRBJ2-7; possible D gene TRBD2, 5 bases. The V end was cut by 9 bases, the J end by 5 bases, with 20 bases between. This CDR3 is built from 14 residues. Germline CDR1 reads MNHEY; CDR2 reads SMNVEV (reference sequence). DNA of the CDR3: TGTGCCAGAGGCGGCCTCCTCCTCGGGGACGAGCAGTACTTC. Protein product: CARGGLLLGDEQYF.

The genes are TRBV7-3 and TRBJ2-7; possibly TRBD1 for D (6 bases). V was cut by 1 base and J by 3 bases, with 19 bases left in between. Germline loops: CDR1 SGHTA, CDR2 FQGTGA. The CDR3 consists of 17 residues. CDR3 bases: TGTGCCAGCAGCTTAAACCCCTCCCCGGGACAACTCTACGAGCAGTACTTC. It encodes CASSLNPSPGQLYEQYF. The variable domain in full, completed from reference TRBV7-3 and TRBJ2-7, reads GAGVSQTPSNKVTEKGKYVELRCDPISGHTALYWYRQSLGQGPEFLIYFQGTGAADDSGLPNDRFFAVRPEGSVSTLKIQRTERGDSAVYLCASSLNPSPGQLYEQYFGPGTRLTVT.

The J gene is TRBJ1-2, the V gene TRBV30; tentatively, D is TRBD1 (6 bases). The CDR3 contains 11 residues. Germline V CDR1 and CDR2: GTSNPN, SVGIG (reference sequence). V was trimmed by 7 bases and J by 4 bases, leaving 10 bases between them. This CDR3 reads CAFGQLYGYTF. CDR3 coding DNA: TGTGCCTTCGGACAGCTCTATGGCTACACCTTC.

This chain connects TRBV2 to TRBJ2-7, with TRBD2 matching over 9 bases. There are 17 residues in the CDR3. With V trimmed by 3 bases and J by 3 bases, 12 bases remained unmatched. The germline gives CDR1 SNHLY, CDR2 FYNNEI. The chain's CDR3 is CASSDPSGEDGNYEQYF. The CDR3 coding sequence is TGTGCCAGCAGTGATCCTAGCGGGGAGGATGGGAACTACGAGCAGTACTTC.

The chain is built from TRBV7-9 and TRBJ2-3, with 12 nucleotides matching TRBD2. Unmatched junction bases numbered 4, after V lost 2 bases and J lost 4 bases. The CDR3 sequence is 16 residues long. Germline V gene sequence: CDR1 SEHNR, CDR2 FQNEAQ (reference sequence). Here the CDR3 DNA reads TGTGCCAGCAGCTTATACGGACTAGCGGGGCCAGATACGCAGTATTTT. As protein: CASSLYGLAGPDTQYF.

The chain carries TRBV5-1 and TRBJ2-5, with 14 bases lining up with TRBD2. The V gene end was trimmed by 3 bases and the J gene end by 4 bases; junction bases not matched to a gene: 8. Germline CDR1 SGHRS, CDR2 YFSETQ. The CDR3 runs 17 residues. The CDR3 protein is CASSSLDGLAGGETQYF. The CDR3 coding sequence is TGCGCCAGCAGCTCCCTGGACGGACTAGCGGGAGGAGAGACCCAGTACTTC. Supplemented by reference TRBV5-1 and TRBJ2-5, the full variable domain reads KAGVTQTPRYLIKTRGQQVTLSCSPISGHRSVSWYQQTPGQGLQFLFEYFSETQRNKGNFPGRFSGRQFSNSRSEMNVSTLELGDSALYLCASSSLDGLAGGETQYFGPGTRLLVL.

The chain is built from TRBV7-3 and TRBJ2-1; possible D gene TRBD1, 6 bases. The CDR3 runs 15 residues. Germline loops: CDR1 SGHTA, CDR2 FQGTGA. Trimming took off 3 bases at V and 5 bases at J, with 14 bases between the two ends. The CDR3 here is CASSFMDRGDNEQFF. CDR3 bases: TGTGCCAGCAGCTTCATGGACAGAGGAGACAATGAGCAGTTCTTC.

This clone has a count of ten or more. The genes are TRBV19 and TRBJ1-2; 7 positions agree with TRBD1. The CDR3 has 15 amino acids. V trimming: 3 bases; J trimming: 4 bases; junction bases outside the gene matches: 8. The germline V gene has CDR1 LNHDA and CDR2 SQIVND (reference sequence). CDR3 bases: TGTGCCAGTAGTATGGGGACAGTCCTCCCCTATGGCTACACCTTC. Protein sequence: CASSMGTVLPYGYTF.

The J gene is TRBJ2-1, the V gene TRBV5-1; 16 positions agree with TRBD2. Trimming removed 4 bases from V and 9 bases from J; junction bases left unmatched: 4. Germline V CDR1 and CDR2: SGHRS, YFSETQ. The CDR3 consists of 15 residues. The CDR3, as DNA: TGCGCCAGCAGCCCGGGACTAGCGGGGGGGATTGAGCAGTTCTTC. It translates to CASSPGLAGGIEQFF.

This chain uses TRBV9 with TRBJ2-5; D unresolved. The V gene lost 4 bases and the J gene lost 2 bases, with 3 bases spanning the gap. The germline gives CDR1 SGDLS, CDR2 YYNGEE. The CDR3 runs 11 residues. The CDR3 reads CASSSQETQYF. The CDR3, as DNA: TGTGCCAGCAGCTCTCAAGAGACCCAGTACTTC.

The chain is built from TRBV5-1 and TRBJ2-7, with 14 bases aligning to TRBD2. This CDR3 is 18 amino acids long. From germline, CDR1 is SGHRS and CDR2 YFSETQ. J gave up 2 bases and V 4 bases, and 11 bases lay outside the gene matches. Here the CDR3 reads CASSPGTSGGRLPYEQYF. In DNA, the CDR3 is TGCGCCAGCAGCCCCGGGACTAGCGGGGGCCGTCTTCCCTACGAGCAGTACTTC.

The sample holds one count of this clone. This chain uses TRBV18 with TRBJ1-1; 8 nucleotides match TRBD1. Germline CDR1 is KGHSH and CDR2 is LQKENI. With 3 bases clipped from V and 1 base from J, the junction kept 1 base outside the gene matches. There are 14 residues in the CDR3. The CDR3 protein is CASSPGTGNTEAFF. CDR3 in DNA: TGTGCCAGCTCACCGGGGACAGGGAACACTGAAGCTTTCTTT. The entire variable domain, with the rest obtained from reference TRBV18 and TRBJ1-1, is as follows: NAGVMQNPRHLVRRRGQEARLRCSPMKGHSHVYWYRQLPEEGLKFMVYLQKENIIDESGMPKERFSAEFPKEGPSILRIQQVVRGDSAAYFCASSPGTGNTEAFFGQGTRLTVV.

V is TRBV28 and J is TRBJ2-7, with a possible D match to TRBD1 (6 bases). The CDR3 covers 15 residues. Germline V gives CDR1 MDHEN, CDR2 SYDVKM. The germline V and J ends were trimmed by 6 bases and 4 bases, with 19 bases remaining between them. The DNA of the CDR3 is TGTGCCAGCAGCCGCCCTTCGGGACACTATTACGAGCAGTACTTC. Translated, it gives CASSRPSGHYYEQYF.

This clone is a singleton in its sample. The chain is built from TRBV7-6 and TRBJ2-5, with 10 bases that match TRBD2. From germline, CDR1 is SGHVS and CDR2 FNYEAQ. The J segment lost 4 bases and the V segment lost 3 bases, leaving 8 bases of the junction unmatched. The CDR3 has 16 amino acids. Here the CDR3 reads CASSFGSSGGRETQYF. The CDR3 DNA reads TGTGCCAGCAGCTTCGGTTCTAGCGGGGGACGAGAGACCCAGTACTTC.

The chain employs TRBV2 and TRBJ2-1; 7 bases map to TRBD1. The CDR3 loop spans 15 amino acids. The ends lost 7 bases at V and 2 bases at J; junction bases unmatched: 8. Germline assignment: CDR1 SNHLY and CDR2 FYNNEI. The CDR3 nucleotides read TGTGCCAGCACCCCGACAGGGAACCCCTACAATGAGCAGTTCTTC. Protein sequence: CASTPTGNPYNEQFF.

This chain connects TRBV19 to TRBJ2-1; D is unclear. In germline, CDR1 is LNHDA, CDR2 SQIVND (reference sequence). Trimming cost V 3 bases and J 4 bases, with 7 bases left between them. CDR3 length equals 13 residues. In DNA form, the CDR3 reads TGTGCCAGTAGTATTGCACTTTACAATGAGCAGTTCTTC. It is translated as CASSIALYNEQFF.

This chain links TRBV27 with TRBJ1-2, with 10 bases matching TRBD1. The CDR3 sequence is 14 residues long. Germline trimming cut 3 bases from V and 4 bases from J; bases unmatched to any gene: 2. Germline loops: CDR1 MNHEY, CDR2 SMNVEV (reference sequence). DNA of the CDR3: TGTGCCAGCAGTTTGGGACAGGGGCCCTATGGCTACACCTTC. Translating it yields CASSLGQGPYGYTF.

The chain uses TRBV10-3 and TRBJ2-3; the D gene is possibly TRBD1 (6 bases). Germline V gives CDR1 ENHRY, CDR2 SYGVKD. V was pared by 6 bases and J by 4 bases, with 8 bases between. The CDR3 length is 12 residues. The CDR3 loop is CAIRQGSDTQYF. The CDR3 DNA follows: TGTGCCATCAGGCAGGGGTCAGATACGCAGTATTTT.

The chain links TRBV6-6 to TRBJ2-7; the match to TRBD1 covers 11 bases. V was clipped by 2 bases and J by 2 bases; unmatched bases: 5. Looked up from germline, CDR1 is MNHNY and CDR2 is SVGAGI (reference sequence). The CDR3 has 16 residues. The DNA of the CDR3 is TGTGCCAGCAGTTACGTCCCGGGACAGGGGGCCTACGAGCAGTACTTC. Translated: CASSYVPGQGAYEQYF.

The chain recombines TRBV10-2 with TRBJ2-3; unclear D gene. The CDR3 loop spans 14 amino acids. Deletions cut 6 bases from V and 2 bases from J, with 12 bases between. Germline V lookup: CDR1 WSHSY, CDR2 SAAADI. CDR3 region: CASRLRSHTDTQYF. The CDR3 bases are TGCGCCAGCAGGCTGCGGTCCCACACAGATACGCAGTATTTT.

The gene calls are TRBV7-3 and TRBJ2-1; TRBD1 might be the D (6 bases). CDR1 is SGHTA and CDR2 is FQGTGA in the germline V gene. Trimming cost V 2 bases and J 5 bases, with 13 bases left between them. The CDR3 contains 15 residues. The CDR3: CASSLVAGAHNEQFF. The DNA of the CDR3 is TGTGCCAGCAGCTTAGTGGCAGGGGCCCACAATGAGCAGTTCTTC.

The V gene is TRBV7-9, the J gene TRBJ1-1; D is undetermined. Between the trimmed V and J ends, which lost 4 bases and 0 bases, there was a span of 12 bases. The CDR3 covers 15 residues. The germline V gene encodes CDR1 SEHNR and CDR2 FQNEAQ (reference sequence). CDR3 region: CASSSEQTMNTEAFF. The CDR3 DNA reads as TGTGCCAGCAGCTCGGAACAGACCATGAACACTGAAGCTTTCTTT. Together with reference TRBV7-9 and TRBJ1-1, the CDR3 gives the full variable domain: DTGVSQNPRHKITKRGQNVTFRCDPISEHNRLYWYRQTLGQGPEFLTYFQNEAQLEKSRLLSDRFSAERPKGSFSTLEIQRTEQGDSAMYLCASSSEQTMNTEAFFGQGTRLTVV.

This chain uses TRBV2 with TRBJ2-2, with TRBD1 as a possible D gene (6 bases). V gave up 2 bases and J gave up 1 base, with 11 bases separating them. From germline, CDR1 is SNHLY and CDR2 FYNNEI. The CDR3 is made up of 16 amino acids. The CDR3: CASSEKGVRNTGELFF. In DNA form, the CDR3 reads TGTGCCAGCAGTGAAAAGGGGGTTCGGAACACCGGGGAGCTGTTTTTT. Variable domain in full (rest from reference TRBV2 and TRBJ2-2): EPEVTQTPSHQVTQMGQEVILRCVPISNHLYFYWYRQILGQKVEFLVSFYNNEISEKSEIFDDQFSVERPDGSNFTLKIRSTKLEDSAMYFCASSEKGVRNTGELFFGEGSRLTVL.

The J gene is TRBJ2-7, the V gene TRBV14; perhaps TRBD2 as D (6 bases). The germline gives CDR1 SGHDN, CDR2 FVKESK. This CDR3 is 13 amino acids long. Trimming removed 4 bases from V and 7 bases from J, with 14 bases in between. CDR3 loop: CASSRGLLGEQYF. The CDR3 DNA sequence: TGTGCCAGCAGCCGAGGACTATTAGGGGAGCAGTACTTC.